This TCR beta chain emerged from a study of blood T cell repertoires in COVID-19. Sequencing used immunoSEQ multiplex PCR; TCRdb keeps in-frame clones, though not all of them. The sample holds some 140,000 clones, around 79% seen once. Sequenced input: peripheral blood. The receptor was isolated from a man in his 60s with acute or convalescent COVID-19.

CDR3 bases: TGTGCCTGGAGTGGCAGGGTATTAACTGAAGCTTTCTTT. It specifies CAWSGRVLTEAFF. This chain joins TRBV30 and TRBJ1-1; a weak D match, TRBD1 (5 bases). The germline V gene has CDR1 GTSNPN and CDR2 SVGIG (reference sequence). Trimming cost V 1 base and J 5 bases, with 11 bases left between them. CDR3 length: 13 amino acids.